Presented here are 30 T cell receptor beta chains from one specimen sequenced in a study of T cell clonality in common variable immunodeficiency. TCRdb's copy holds only in-frame clones and misses some; the assay was immunoSEQ multiplex PCR. The repertoire consists of about 35,000 clones, none detected only once. Material for sequencing was peripheral blood mononuclear cells. The receptors derive from a person between 18 and 75 years old in good health.

This clone was counted at least ten times. The read halts 3 residues ahead of the CDR3 end, with the missing end drawn from the germline J gene. This chain joins TRBV7-2 and TRBJ2-7; 7 bases line up with TRBD2. After removal of 2 bases from V and 3 bases from J, the junction contained 4 bases not matched to a gene. This CDR3 comprises 14 residues. Germline loops: CDR1 SGHTA, CDR2 FQGNSA. CDR3: CASSLRAGLYEQYF. The covered CDR3 bases are TGTGCCAGCAGCTTAAGAGCGGGACTCTACGAG.

For this clone: The read stops 3 residues short of the end of the CDR3; the missing end is completed from the germline J gene. V gene TRBV7-9 combines with J gene TRBJ2-3, with D tentatively TRBD1 (6 bases). Germline CDR1 SEHNR, CDR2 FQNEAQ (reference sequence). The CDR3 has 15 amino acids. V lost 3 bases, J lost 1 base, and 11 bases lay in between. The CDR3 DNA, read in part, is TGTGCCAGCAGCTTTCCTGAGGGGGGCACAGATACG. Translated: CASSFPEGGTDT. The complete CDR3 sequence is CASSFPEGGTDTQYF.

This clone was found many times. Sequencing ends 3 residues short of the CDR3 end; the germline J gene provides the rest. This chain uses TRBV5-1 with TRBJ1-4; 11 nucleotides line up with TRBD1. Germline values: CDR1 SGHRS, CDR2 YFSETQ. V lost 0 bases to trimming and J lost 7 bases; unmatched junction nucleotides: 5. The CDR3 has 16 amino acids. CDR3 loop: CASSLAGGQGVEKLFF. Incomplete CDR3 DNA: TGCGCCAGCAGCTTGGCTGGGGGACAGGGGGTTGAAAAA.

This clone was picked up many times. The sequence runs out 3 residues before the end of the CDR3; the remainder is reconstructed from the germline J gene. The J gene is TRBJ2-5, the V gene TRBV5-1, with D perhaps TRBD1 (6 bases). Per the germline V gene, CDR1 is SGHRS and CDR2 is YFSETQ. V lost 6 bases and J 2 bases, leaving 8 bases between the germline ends. This CDR3 region has 12 residues. The CDR3 spells CASTDSQETQYF. CDR3 DNA (partial): TGCGCCAGCACGGACAGTCAAGAGACC.

This clone has ten or more counts. The part of the CDR3 DNA that was read is TGTGCCAGTAGCCGTAGCGGGAGCTCCTACAATGAG. Encoded protein: CASSRSGSSYNE. The CDR3 reads in full as CASSRSGSSYNEQFF. The J gene is TRBJ2-1, the V gene TRBV19; 9 nucleotides agree with TRBD2. The read halts 3 residues ahead of the CDR3 end, with the missing end drawn from the germline J gene. The CDR3 is 15 residues long. CDR1 and CDR2 (germline): LNHDA, SQIVND (reference sequence). J gave up 0 bases and V 6 bases, and 3 bases lay outside the gene matches.

At least ten counts were recorded for this clone. The CDR3 is cut off 3 residues early in the read; its end comes from the germline J gene. The chain is built from TRBV30 and TRBJ2-3, with 8 positions matching TRBD2. This CDR3 comprises 16 residues. V lost 0 bases to trimming and J lost 5 bases; unmatched junction nucleotides: 10. CDR1 is GTSNPN and CDR2 is SVGIG in the germline V gene (reference sequence). Partial CDR3 DNA: TGTGCCTGGAGTGTCGGGAACGGGGGGGCTATAGATACG. Translation: CAWSVGNGGAIDT. The full CDR3 reads CAWSVGNGGAIDTQYF.

This clone was seen many times. The read terminates 3 residues before the CDR3 end, so the remaining end is supplied by the germline J gene. J is TRBJ2-1 and V is TRBV20-1, with 9 bases that match TRBD1. Trimming removed 6 bases from V and 1 base from J; junction bases left unmatched: 10. The CDR3 spans 16 residues. The germline CDR1 and CDR2 sequences are DFQATT and SNEGSKA (reference sequence). The CDR3 bases that were read are TGCAGTGCAACCAAGCCACAGGGGGCGTCCTACAATGAG. Amino acids: CSATKPQGASYNE. The complete CDR3 protein is CSATKPQGASYNEQFF.

Comment on this clone: The read stops 3 residues short of the end of the CDR3; the missing end is completed from the germline J gene. The chain couples TRBV19 to TRBJ2-1; 8 nucleotides agree with TRBD2. The CDR3 extends over 14 amino acids. V lost 7 bases to trimming and J lost 3 bases; unmatched junction nucleotides: 5. The germline V gene encodes CDR1 LNHDA and CDR2 SQIVND (reference sequence). The sequenced CDR3 bases are TGTGCCAGTATGGGCAGCGGGGGCTACAATGAG. Translated, it gives CASMGSGGYNE. In full, the CDR3 reads CASMGSGGYNEQFF.

This clone has at least ten counts. The CDR3 end falls 3 residues outside the read, so it is completed with the germline J gene. This chain uses TRBV6-1 with TRBJ2-2; 7 bases fit TRBD1. Germline V gene data show CDR1 as MNHNS and CDR2 as SASEGT. The CDR3 runs to 17 residues. J lost 0 bases, V lost 2 bases, and 6 bases had no gene match. The sequenced part of the CDR3 DNA is TGTGCCAGCAGTGAATATAGAGGGGGCGCGAACACCGGGGAG. The encoded protein is CASSEYRGGANTGE. The CDR3 in full is CASSEYRGGANTGELFF.

As to this clone: The read finishes 3 residues shy of the CDR3 end, and the germline J gene is used to complete it. This rearrangement joins TRBV6-1 to TRBJ1-4, with 7 bases matching TRBD1. The CDR3 is made up of 18 amino acids. The germline gives CDR1 MNHNS, CDR2 SASEGT. Unmatched junction bases numbered 7, after V lost 0 bases and J lost 0 bases. CDR3 DNA, as far as it was read: TGTGCCAGCAGTGAAGCCCCGACAGGGTTTGCAACTAATGAAAAA. Encoded protein: CASSEAPTGFATNEK. The CDR3 in its entirety is CASSEAPTGFATNEKLFF.

This clone was observed many times. The CDR3 end is not reached by the read, which stops 3 residues before it; the germline J gene fills it in. The chain uses TRBV20-1 and TRBJ1-2, with D perhaps matching TRBD1 (6 bases). Trimming cost V 0 bases and J 6 bases, with 17 bases left between them. Germline V gives CDR1 DFQATT, CDR2 SNEGSKA (reference sequence). The CDR3 sequence is 15 residues long. Incomplete CDR3 DNA: TGCAGTGCTAGAGATAAAAGAGGGGGGGAAAATGGC. Protein product: CSARDKRGGENG. The CDR3 in full is CSARDKRGGENGYTF.

This clone appeared many times. The CDR3 is cut off 3 residues early in the read; its end comes from the germline J gene. Other DNA sequences in the sample encode the same CDR3. The chain is built from TRBV19 and TRBJ1-5; 7 bases line up with TRBD1. Trimming removed 6 bases from V and 2 bases from J; junction bases left unmatched: 7. There are 15 residues in the CDR3. CDR1 LNHDA and CDR2 SQIVND come from the germline V gene (reference sequence). The sequenced CDR3 bases are TGTGCCAGTAGCTTTCGACAGGGAGGCAATCAGCCC. Translation: CASSFRQGGNQP. The full CDR3 sequence reads CASSFRQGGNQPQHF. Variable domain in full (rest from reference TRBV19 and TRBJ1-5): DGGITQSPKYLFRKEGQNVTLSCEQNLNHDAMYWYRQDPGQGLRLIYYSQIVNDFQKGDIAEGYSVSREKKESFPLTVTSAQKNPTAFYLCASSFRQGGNQPQHFGDGTRLSIL.

This clone was recorded at least ten times. The CDR3 extends 3 residues past the end of the read, so its final part is completed from the germline J gene. This sequence joins TRBV5-6 and TRBJ2-5, with a tentative D call TRBD1 (6 bases). Trimming left V 4 bases short and J 4 bases short, with 14 bases between. CDR3 length: 14 residues. Germline CDR1 SGHDT, CDR2 YYEEEE. Incomplete CDR3 DNA: TGTGCCAGCAGCCCCAGCACAGGGCCAGAGACC. This encodes CASSPSTGPET. The entire CDR3 protein is CASSPSTGPETQYF. Looking up the rest from reference TRBV5-6 and TRBJ2-5 gives the full variable domain: DAGVTQSPTHLIKTRGQQVTLRCSPKSGHDTVSWYQQALGQGPQFIFQYYEEEERQRGNFPDRFSGHQFPNYSSELNVNALLLGDSALYLCASSPSTGPETQYFGPGTRLLVL.

Worth noting for this clone: Read data end 3 residues before the CDR3 end; the end is taken from the germline J gene. The genes are TRBV2 and TRBJ2-7, with D perhaps TRBD1 (6 bases). V was cut by 11 bases and J by 1 base, with 12 bases left in between. CDR1 SNHLY and CDR2 FYNNEI come from the germline V gene. The CDR3 extends over 12 amino acids. The covered CDR3 bases are TGTGCCGGACGGACAGAGTCCTACGAG. Its protein product is CAGRTESYE. The full-length CDR3 reads as CAGRTESYEQYF.

This clone was seen many times. The covered CDR3 bases are TGTGCCAGCAGCTGGGTCGGGGGAACCTACAATGAG. Its translation is CASSWVGGTYNE. The whole CDR3 reads CASSWVGGTYNEQFF. The chain recombines TRBV5-6 with TRBJ2-1; maybe TRBD2 (6 bases). The DNA ends 3 residues before the CDR3 does, and the rest of the CDR3 is filled in from the germline J gene. The CDR3 runs to 15 residues. V was cut by 3 bases and J by 2 bases, with 12 bases left in between. Per germline, CDR1 SGHDT and CDR2 YYEEEE.

As concerns this clone: The CDR3 extends 3 residues past the end of the read, so its final part is completed from the germline J gene. J is TRBJ2-3 and V is TRBV7-8, with 7 bases fitting TRBD1. This CDR3 is built from 16 residues. Germline V CDR1 and CDR2: SGHVS, FQNEAQ. The J segment lost 1 base and the V segment lost 3 bases, leaving 7 bases of the junction unmatched. This chain's CDR3 is CASSFIGQGGTDTQYF. The CDR3 bases that were read are TGTGCCAGCAGCTTTATCGGGCAGGGGGGCACAGATACG.

This clone was recorded many times. With the read ending 3 residues before the CDR3 end, the germline J gene is used to fill in that end. The V call is TRBV20-1, the J call TRBJ2-3; a weak D match, TRBD1 (6 bases). The CDR3 runs 16 residues. CDR1 is DFQATT and CDR2 is SNEGSKA in the germline V gene (reference sequence). Trimming left V 0 bases short and J 4 bases short, with 17 bases between. Incomplete CDR3 DNA: TGCAGTGCTAGAGATCAACAGGGTTTGAGAGCAGATACG. It is translated as CSARDQQGLRADT. The entire CDR3 sequence reads CSARDQQGLRADTQYF.

Concerning this clone itself: The CDR3 end falls 3 residues outside the read, so it is completed with the germline J gene. The rearrangement joins TRBV5-1 to TRBJ2-5; tentative D call: TRBD1 (5 bases). CDR3 length: 16 amino acids. Trimming removed 0 bases from V and 4 bases from J, with 16 bases in between. CDR1 and CDR2 from the germline V gene are SGHRS and YFSETQ. The DNA read from the CDR3 is TGCGCCAGCAGCTTGGTCGGTGGGGCCCAAGTAGAGACC. Translating gives CASSLVGGAQVET. The complete CDR3 sequence is CASSLVGGAQVETQYF.

This clone was detected ten times or more. The read comes to an end 3 residues before the CDR3 does, leaving the germline J gene to fill in the end. J is TRBJ2-5 and V is TRBV7-2; maybe TRBD2 (5 bases). Looked up from germline, CDR1 is SGHTA and CDR2 is FQGNSA. The CDR3 totals 14 residues. Trimming removed 1 base from V and 2 bases from J, with 8 bases in between. The DNA read from the CDR3 is TGTGCCAGCAGCTTAGTCAAGCGGCAAGAGACC. Translating gives CASSLVKRQET. In full, the CDR3 reads CASSLVKRQETQYF.

This clone was observed at least ten times. Read coverage stops 3 residues before the CDR3 terminus; the germline J gene supplies the remainder. V and J are TRBV20-1 and TRBJ2-5, with 8 nucleotides matching TRBD2. Trimming cost V 6 bases and J 7 bases; bases outside gene matches: 13. In germline, CDR1 is DFQATT, CDR2 SNEGSKA (reference sequence). This CDR3 spans 14 amino acids. This chain's CDR3 is CSAGRAGDWGTQYF. CDR3 bases read: TGCAGTGCCGGCCGAGCGGGAGATTGGGGGACC.

This clone turned up a few times. Sequencing ends 3 residues short of the CDR3 end; the germline J gene provides the rest. The genes are TRBV18 and TRBJ1-1, with TRBD1 matching 9 bases. This CDR3 contains 15 residues. Germline-derived CDR1 and CDR2 are KGHSH and LQKENI. The J segment lost 2 bases and the V segment lost 4 bases, leaving 5 bases of the junction unmatched. The covered CDR3 bases are TGTGCCAGCTCACTTTCGGACAGGGGTAACACTGAA. Amino acid sequence: CASSLSDRGNTE. The complete CDR3 sequence is CASSLSDRGNTEAFF.

The sample holds many counts of this clone. The read is 3 residues too short to cover the CDR3 end, so that end is filled in from the germline J gene. The chain combines TRBV7-9 with TRBJ2-7; TRBD1 might be the D (6 bases). CDR3 length equals 14 residues. V gave up 5 bases and J gave up 1 base, with 12 bases separating them. Germline CDR1 reads SEHNR; CDR2 reads FQNEAQ (reference sequence). Here the CDR3 reads CASSRRQESYEQYF. The CDR3 bases that were read are TGTGCCAGCAGCCGAAGACAGGAGTCCTACGAG.

This clone was seen at least ten times. The CDR3 end falls 3 residues outside the read, so it is completed with the germline J gene. The V gene is TRBV29-1, the J gene TRBJ1-2; a weak D match, TRBD1 (5 bases). The germline V gene encodes CDR1 SQVTM and CDR2 ANQGSEA. The CDR3 contains 13 residues. V lost 8 bases, J lost 6 bases, and 19 bases lay in between. Incomplete CDR3 DNA: TGCAGCACAGGTCTTGCACAAGGGAATGGC. Protein: CSTGLAQGNG. The full-length CDR3 reads as CSTGLAQGNGYTF.

To note about this clone: One end of the junction fails to match germline, which may point to a read error. The observed sequence ends 3 residues before the CDR3 terminus, with the missing tail filled in from the germline J gene. V gene TRBV7-9 combines with J gene TRBJ2-3; 9 bases agree with TRBD2. Germline lookup yields CDR1 SEHNR and CDR2 FQNEAQ (reference sequence). CDR3 length equals 15 residues. The CDR3 sequence: CSSSLGVAGVDTQYF. The DNA read from the CDR3 is TGTTCCAGCAGCTTAGGGGTAGCGGGAGTAGATACG.

This clone came up many times. The DNA ends 3 residues before the CDR3 does, and the rest of the CDR3 is filled in from the germline J gene. The rearrangement links TRBV10-1 to TRBJ2-1; 10 bases agree with TRBD2. The CDR3 loop spans 18 amino acids. Unmatched junction bases numbered 7, after V lost 2 bases and J lost 0 bases. Germline V gene data show CDR1 as WNHNN and CDR2 as SYGVQD (reference sequence). The CDR3: CASSEPLAGGLSYNEQFF. Incomplete CDR3 DNA: TGCGCCAGCAGTGAGCCGTTAGCGGGGGGCCTCTCCTACAATGAG.

This clone occurred many times. The CDR3 is cut off 3 residues early in the read; its end comes from the germline J gene. This chain uses TRBV6-1 with TRBJ2-2; 7 bases map to TRBD1. Germline V gene sequence: CDR1 MNHNS, CDR2 SASEGT. Trimming took 4 bases from V and 3 from J; bases not matched to a gene: 8. The CDR3 is made up of 16 amino acids. CDR3 bases read: TGTGCCAGCAGTGGGTGGGACAGAGACTACACCGGGGAG. Translated: CASSGWDRDYTGE. The full-length CDR3 reads as CASSGWDRDYTGELFF.

This clone was recorded at least ten times. The DNA ends 3 residues before the CDR3 does, and the rest of the CDR3 is filled in from the germline J gene. The chain employs TRBV29-1 and TRBJ2-1, with TRBD2 identical over 14 bases. Germline values: CDR1 SQVTM, CDR2 ANQGSEA. The length of the CDR3 is 16 residues. With 1 base clipped from V and 6 bases from J, the junction kept 5 bases outside the gene matches. CDR3 DNA (partial): TGCAGCGTTGAAGTCTGGACTAGCGGGGGGAGCAATGAG. Amino acid sequence: CSVEVWTSGGSNE. The whole CDR3 region reads CSVEVWTSGGSNEQFF.

This clone was recorded at least ten times. The read stops 3 residues short of the end of the CDR3; the missing end is completed from the germline J gene. The chain recombines TRBV5-1 with TRBJ2-7, with D maybe TRBD1 (5 bases). The ends were cut back, 0 bases at V and 3 bases at J, with 7 bases in the middle. The germline V gene has CDR1 SGHRS and CDR2 YFSETQ. The CDR3 consists of 13 residues. The sequenced part of the CDR3 DNA is TGCGCCAGCAGCTTGGCCAGGGACTACGAG. It yields the protein CASSLARDYE. The complete CDR3 reads CASSLARDYEQYF.

This clone was observed at least ten times. The read stops 3 residues short of the end of the CDR3; the missing end is completed from the germline J gene. The chain joins TRBV5-8 to TRBJ1-4; TRBD1 might be the D (5 bases). V dropped 4 bases and J dropped 6 bases, with 13 bases sitting between them. CDR1 is SGHTS and CDR2 is YDEGEE in the germline V gene. The length of the CDR3 is 14 residues. The covered CDR3 bases are TGTGCCAGCAGCGTAGCTGGGGCATATGAAAAA. It translates to CASSVAGAYEK. The CDR3 reads in full as CASSVAGAYEKLFF.

The sample holds a few counts of this clone. Read coverage stops 3 residues before the CDR3 terminus; the germline J gene supplies the remainder. The chain carries TRBV2 and TRBJ2-5; TRBD1 agrees at 7 bases. From germline, CDR1 is SNHLY and CDR2 FYNNEI. V trimming: 4 bases; J trimming: 4 bases; junction bases outside the gene matches: 6. The CDR3 sequence is 14 residues long. CDR3 bases read: TGTGCCAGCAGTGGGAACAGGGGTGGAGAGACC. Translation gives CASSGNRGGET. The whole CDR3 protein is CASSGNRGGETQYF.